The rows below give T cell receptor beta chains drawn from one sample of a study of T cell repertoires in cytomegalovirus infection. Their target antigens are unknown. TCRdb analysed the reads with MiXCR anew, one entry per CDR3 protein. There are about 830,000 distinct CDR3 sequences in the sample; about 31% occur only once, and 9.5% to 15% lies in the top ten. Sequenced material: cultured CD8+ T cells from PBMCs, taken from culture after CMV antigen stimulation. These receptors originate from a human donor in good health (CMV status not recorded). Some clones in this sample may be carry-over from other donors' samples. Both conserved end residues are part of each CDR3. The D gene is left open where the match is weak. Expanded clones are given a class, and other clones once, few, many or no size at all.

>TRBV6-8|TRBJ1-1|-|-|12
TGTGCCAACGGTACGCAGCCCACTGAAGCTTTCTTT
CANGTQPTEAFF
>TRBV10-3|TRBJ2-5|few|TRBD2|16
TGTGCCATCAGTGAGTCAGGCGGGGGTAACCAAGAGACCCAGTACTTC
CAISESGGGNQETQYF
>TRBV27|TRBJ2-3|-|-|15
TGTGCCAGCAGTTTTGGCGTCAGCTTCACAGATACGCAGTATTTT
CASSFGVSFTDTQYF
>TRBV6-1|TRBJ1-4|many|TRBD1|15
TGTGCCAGAACGGAACGAGGGGGCATTGATGAAAAACTGTTTTTT
CARTERGGIDEKLFF
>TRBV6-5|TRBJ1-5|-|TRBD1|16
TGTGCCAGCAGTTACACGCAGGGGGGAGGCAATCAGCCCCAGCATTTT
CASSYTQGGGNQPQHF
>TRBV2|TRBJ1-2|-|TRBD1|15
TGTGCCAGCAGTGCCGGACAGGGGGCGCCGGATGGCTACACCTTC
CASSAGQGAPDGYTF
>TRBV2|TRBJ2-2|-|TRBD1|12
TGTGCCAGGGACAGGGTTTCCGGGGAGCTGTTTTTT
CARDRVSGELFF
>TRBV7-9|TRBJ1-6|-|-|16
TGTGCCAGCAGCTCCGCGGGGGATCATAATAATTCACCCCTCCACTTT
CASSSAGDHNNSPLHF
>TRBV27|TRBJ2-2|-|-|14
TGTGCCAGCTCCCGGGGAGTTGTTACCGGGGAGCTGTTTTTT
CASSRGVVTGELFF
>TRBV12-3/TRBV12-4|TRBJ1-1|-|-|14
TGTGCCAGCAATCCAACGGGGGGGTACACTGAAGCTTTCTTT
CASNPTGGYTEAFF
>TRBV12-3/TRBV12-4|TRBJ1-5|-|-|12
TGTGCCAGCAGTTCCGGGCCACTCCCCCAGCATTTT
CASSSGPLPQHF
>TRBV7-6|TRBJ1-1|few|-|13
TGTGCCAGCAGGTCGTGGCAAACCGATGAAGCTTTCTTT
CASRSWQTDEAFF
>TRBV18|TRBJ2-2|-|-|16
TGTGCCAGCTCACCCACCTCGTGGGTCAACACCGGGGAGCTGTTTTTT
CASSPTSWVNTGELFF
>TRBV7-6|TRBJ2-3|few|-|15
TGTGCCAGCAGCTTTCGCGAGGACGGCACAGATACGCAGTATTTT
CASSFREDGTDTQYF
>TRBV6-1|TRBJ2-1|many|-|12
TGTGCCAGCAGTGAAGGGTCCAATGAGCAGTTCTTC
CASSEGSNEQFF
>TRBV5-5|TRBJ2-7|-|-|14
TGTGCCAGCAGCTTGGCTAGGGGTACCTACGAGCAGTACTTC
CASSLARGTYEQYF
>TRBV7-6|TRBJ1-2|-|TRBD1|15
TGTGCCAGCAGCTCGGTACCGGGACAGGGGGTTGGCTACACCTTC
CASSSVPGQGVGYTF
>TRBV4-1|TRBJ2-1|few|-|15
TGCGCCAGCAGCCAAGATCCTATCCCTTACAATGAGCAGTTCTTC
CASSQDPIPYNEQFF
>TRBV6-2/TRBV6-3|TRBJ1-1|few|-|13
TGTGCCAGCAGTGATACAGGGTGGACTGAAGCTTTCTTT
CASSDTGWTEAFF
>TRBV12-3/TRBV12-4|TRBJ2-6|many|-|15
TGTGCCAGCAGCTTAGAAGGTTCTGGGGCCAACGTCCTGACTTTC
CASSLEGSGANVLTF
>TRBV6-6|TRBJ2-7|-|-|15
TGTGCCAGCAGTCATCGGCAGGGTGAGTCCTACGAGCAGTACTTC
CASSHRQGESYEQYF
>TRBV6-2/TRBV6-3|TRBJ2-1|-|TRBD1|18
TGTGCCAGCAGTAGCCGGACAGGGGGCGAGGACCCCTACAATGAGCAGTTCTTC
CASSSRTGGEDPYNEQFF
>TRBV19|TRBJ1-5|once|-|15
TGTGCCAGTAGTATGGGCGTGTCCGTTAATCAGCCCCAGCATTTT
CASSMGVSVNQPQHF
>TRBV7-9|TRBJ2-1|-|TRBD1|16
TGTGCCAGCACCCACGTTTCGGACAGGGGTCTCGATGAGCAGTTCTTC
CASTHVSDRGLDEQFF